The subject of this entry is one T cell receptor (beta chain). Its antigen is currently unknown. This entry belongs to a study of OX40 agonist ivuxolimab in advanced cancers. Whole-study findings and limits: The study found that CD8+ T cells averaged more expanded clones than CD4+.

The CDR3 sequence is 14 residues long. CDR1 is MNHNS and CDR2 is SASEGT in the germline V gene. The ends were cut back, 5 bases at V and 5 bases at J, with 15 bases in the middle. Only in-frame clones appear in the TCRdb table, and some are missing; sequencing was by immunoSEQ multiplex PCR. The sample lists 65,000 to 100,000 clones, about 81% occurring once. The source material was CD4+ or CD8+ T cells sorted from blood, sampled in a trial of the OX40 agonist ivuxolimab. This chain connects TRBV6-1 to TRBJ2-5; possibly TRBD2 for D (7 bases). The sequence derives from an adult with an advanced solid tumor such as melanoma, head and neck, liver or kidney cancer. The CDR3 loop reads CASSTTGGRETQYF. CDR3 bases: TGTGCCAGCAGTACGACGGGGGGCCGGGAGACCCAGTACTTC.